The present TCR beta chain was sequenced within a study of T cell responses to AZD1222 COVID-19 vaccine. The CDR3 is made up of 15 amino acids. Germline V gene lookup returns CDR1 PRHDT and CDR2 FYEKMQ (reference sequence). J gave up 4 bases and V 5 bases, and 8 bases lay outside the gene matches. Study-wide results and limits: Among the donors, most were white British and more were female, and clonal diversity was possibly underestimated. Among those given AZD1222, only six were seropositive at baseline.

For this clone: Its antigen is unknown.

The method was immunoSEQ multiplex PCR; TCRdb's version includes in-frame clones alone and lacks a portion of them. The profile covers some 140,000 clones, with more than 85% appearing a single time and 1.5% to 2% taken by the ten largest. This sequence originates from an adult in good health. This rearrangement joins TRBV13 to TRBJ1-2; the match to TRBD1 covers 9 bases. The sample was peripheral blood, taken on day 0 of AZD1222 vaccination. CDR3 in amino acids: CASSLRQGVTYGYTF. The CDR3 region has the DNA TGTGCCAGCAGCCTACGACAGGGGGTTACCTATGGCTACACCTTC.